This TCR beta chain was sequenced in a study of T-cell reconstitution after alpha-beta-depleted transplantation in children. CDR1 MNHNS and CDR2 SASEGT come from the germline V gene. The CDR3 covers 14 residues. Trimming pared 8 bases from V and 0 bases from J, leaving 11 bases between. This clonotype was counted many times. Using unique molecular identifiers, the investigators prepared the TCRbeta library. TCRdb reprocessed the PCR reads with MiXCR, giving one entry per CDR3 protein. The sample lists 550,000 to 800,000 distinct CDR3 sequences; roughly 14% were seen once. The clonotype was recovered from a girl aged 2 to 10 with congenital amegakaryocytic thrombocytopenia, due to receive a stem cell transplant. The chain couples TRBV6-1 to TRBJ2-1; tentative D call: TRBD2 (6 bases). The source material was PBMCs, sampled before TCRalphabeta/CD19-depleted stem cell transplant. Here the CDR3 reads CASHLASSYNEQFF. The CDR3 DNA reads TGTGCCAGCCACCTAGCGAGCTCCTACAATGAGCAGTTCTTC.